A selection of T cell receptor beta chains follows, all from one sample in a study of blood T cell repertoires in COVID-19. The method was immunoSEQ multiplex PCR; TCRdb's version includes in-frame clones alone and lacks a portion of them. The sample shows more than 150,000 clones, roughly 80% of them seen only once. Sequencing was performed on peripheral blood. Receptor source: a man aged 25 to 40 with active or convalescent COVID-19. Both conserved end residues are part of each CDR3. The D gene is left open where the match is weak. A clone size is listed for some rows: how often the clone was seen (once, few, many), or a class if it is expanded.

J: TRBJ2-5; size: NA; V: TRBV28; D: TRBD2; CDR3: CASSLTGTSGQETQYF; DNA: TGTGCCAGCAGTTTAACCGGGACTAGCGGACAAGAGACCCAGTACTTC
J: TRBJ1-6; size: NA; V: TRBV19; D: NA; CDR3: CASSIGSGGALHF; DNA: TGTGCCAGTAGTATAGGATCCGGCGGGGCCCTCCACTTT
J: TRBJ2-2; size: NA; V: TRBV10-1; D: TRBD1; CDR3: CASSESGQGAGELFF; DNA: TGCGCCAGCAGTGAGTCCGGGCAGGGGGCCGGGGAGCTGTTTTTT
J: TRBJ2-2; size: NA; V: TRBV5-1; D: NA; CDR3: CASSISLNTGELFF; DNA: TGCGCCAGCAGCATTAGCCTGAACACCGGGGAGCTGTTTTTT
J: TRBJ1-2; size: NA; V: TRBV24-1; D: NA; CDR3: CATSEGSAVAGYGYTF; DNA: TGTGCCACCAGTGAGGGTTCGGCCGTAGCCGGCTATGGCTACACCTTC
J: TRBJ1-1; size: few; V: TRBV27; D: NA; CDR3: CASRPWGDVEAFF; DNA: TGTGCCAGCAGGCCATGGGGGGATGTTGAAGCTTTCTTT
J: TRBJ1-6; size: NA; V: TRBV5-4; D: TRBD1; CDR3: CASSFKLSGQALLGPLHF; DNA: TGTGCCAGCAGCTTCAAACTATCAGGACAGGCCTTACTAGGACCCCTCCACTTT
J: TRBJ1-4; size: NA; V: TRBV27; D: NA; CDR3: CASSRQINEKLFF; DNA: TGTGCCAGCAGTAGACAGATTAATGAAAAACTGTTTTTT
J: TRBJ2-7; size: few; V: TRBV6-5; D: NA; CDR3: CASSYSPEGYYEQYF; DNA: TGTGCCAGCAGTTACTCTCCCGAGGGCTACTACGAGCAGTACTTC
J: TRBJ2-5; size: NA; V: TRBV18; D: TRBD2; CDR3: CASSPPSGRQETQYF; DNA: TGTGCCAGCTCACCCCCAAGCGGGAGGCAAGAGACCCAGTACTTC
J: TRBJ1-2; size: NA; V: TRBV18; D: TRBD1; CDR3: CASSPQDRPSLGGYTF; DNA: TGTGCCAGCTCACCGCAGGACAGGCCCTCTCTGGGGGGCTACACCTTC
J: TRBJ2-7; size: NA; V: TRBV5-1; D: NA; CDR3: CASSPGGSSYEQYF; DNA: TGCGCCAGCAGCCCTGGGGGGAGCTCCTACGAGCAGTACTTC
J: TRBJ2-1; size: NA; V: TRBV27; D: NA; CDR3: CASSSSGGSGGGEQFF; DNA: NA
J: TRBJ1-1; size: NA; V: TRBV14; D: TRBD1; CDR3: CASSRQGNTEAFF; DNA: TGTGCCAGCAGCCGACAGGGAAACACTGAAGCTTTCTTT
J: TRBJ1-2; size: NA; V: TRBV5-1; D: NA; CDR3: CASSSPGELNYGYTF; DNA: TGCGCCAGCAGCTCACCGGGGGAGCTTAACTATGGCTACACCTTC
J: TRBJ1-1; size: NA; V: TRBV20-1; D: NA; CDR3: CSARGGPEAFF; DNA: TGCAGTGCTAGAGGAGGTCCTGAAGCTTTCTTT
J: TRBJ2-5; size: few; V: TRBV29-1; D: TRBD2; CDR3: CSAGLAVKETQYF; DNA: TGCAGCGCCGGACTAGCGGTTAAAGAGACCCAGTACTTC
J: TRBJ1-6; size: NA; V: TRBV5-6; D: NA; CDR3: CASSLGQNTSPLHF; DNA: TGTGCCAGCAGCTTGGGACAGAACACCTCACCCCTCCACTTT
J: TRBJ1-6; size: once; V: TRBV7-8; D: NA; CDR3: CASTKTSLGANSPLHF; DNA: TGTGCCAGCACCAAAACGAGTCTGGGGGCGAATTCACCCCTCCACTTT
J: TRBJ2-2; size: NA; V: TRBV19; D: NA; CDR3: CASTPGQPNTGELFF; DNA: TGTGCCAGTACCCCCGGACAGCCGAACACCGGGGAGCTGTTTTTT
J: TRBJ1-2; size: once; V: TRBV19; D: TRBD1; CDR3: CASSPGTGRSGDYGYTF; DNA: TGTGCCAGTAGTCCCGGGACAGGGCGTTCGGGTGACTATGGCTACACCTTC
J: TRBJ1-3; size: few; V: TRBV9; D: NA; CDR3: CASSVTGTGNTIYF; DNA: TGTGCCAGCAGCGTTACAGGGACTGGAAACACCATATATTTT
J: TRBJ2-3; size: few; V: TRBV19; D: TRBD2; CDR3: CASSIGLAGGPSPGDTQYF; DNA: TGTGCCAGTAGTATAGGACTAGCGGGGGGGCCAAGTCCGGGAGATACGCAGTATTTT
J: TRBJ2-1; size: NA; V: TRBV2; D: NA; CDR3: CASQGGYNEQFF; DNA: TGTGCCAGCCAGGGTGGATACAATGAGCAGTTCTTC
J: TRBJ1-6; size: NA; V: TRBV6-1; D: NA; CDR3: CASREDSRYNSPLHF; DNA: TGTGCCAGCAGAGAAGACAGTAGATATAATTCACCCCTCCACTTT
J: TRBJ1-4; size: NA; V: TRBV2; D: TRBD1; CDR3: CASSGTGNEKLFF; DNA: TGTGCCAGCAGCGGGACAGGGAACGAAAAACTGTTTTTT
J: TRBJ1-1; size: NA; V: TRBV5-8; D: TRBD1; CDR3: CASSPGQGQGVLFTEAFF; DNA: TGTGCCAGCAGCCCTGGCCAAGGGCAGGGGGTTTTATTCACTGAAGCTTTCTTT
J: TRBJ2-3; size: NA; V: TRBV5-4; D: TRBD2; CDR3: CASSRSPKQTSGGTTQYF; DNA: TGTGCCAGCAGCCGATCCCCAAAACAGACTAGCGGGGGGACCACGCAGTATTTT
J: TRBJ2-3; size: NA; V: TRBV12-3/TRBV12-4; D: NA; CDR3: CASSLGRTDTQYF; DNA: TGTGCCAGCAGTTTAGGGCGCACAGATACGCAGTATTTT
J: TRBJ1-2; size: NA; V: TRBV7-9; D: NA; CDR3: CASSLGANNYGYTF; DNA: TGTGCCAGCAGCTTAGGGGCCAACAACTATGGCTACACCTTC
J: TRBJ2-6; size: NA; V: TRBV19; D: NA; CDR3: CARRSGRLSSGANVLTF; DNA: TGTGCCCGGAGGAGCGGACGGCTCTCCTCTGGGGCCAACGTCCTGACTTTC
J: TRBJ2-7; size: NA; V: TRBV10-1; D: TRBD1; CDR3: CASSERAGGDEQYF; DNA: TGCGCCAGCAGTGAAAGGGCAGGGGGCGACGAGCAGTACTTC